The entry below gives a single TCR beta chain sequence along with its context. This sample stems from a study of blood T cell repertoires in COVID-19. V trimming: 7 bases; J trimming: 4 bases; junction bases outside the gene matches: 11. Germline CDR1 is SNHLY and CDR2 is FYNNEI. This CDR3 comprises 15 residues. Clones were sequenced by immunoSEQ multiplex PCR, and TCRdb holds only the in-frame ones, with some missing. This table holds approximately 360,000 clones, 83% found once. The V call is TRBV2, the J call TRBJ1-2, with 8 bases lining up with TRBD1. This TCR was sampled from a woman aged 45-65 years who had recovered from COVID-19. The specimen sequenced was PBMCs or T cells enriched from blood (not recorded which). CDR3 DNA sequence: TGTGCCAGCACCGGAGCAAGAGGGACAGGCTATGGCTACACCTTC. Translation: CASTGARGTGYGYTF.